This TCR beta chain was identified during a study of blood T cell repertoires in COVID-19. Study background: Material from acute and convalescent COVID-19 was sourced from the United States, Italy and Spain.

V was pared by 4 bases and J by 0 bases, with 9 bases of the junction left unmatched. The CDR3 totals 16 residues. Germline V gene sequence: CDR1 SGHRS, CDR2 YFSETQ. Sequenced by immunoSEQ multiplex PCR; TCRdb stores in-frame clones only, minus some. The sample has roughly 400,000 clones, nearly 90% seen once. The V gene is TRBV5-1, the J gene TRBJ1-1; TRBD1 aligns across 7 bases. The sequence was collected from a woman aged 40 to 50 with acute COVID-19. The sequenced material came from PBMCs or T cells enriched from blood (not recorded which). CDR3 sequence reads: CASSLSATGLNTEAFF. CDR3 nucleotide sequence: TGCGCCAGCAGCCTCTCGGCGACAGGGCTGAACACTGAAGCTTTCTTT.